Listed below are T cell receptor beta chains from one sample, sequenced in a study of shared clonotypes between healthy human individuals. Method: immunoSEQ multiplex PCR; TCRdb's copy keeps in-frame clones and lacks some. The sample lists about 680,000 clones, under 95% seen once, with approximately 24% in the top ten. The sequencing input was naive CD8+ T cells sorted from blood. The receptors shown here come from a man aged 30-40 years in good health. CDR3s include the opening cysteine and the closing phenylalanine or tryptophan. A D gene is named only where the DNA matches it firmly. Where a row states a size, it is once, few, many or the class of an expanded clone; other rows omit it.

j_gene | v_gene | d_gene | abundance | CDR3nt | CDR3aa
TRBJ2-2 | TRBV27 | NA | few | TGTGCCAGCAGTTGGCAACCCCTAGTACCCACCGGGGAGCTGTTTTTT | CASSWQPLVPTGELFF
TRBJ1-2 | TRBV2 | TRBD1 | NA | TGTGCCAGCAGTGGGACAGGGGGCCTCTATGGCTACACCTTC | CASSGTGGLYGYTF
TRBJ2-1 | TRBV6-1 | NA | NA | TGTGCCAGCAGTGAAGCGGCGAGGCAGTTCAATGAGCAGTTCTTC | CASSEAARQFNEQFF
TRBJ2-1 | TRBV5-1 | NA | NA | TGCGCCAGCAGCCGGACCCGAGTGGAAAGCAATGAGCAGTTCTTC | CASSRTRVESNEQFF
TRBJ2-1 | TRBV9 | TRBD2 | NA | TGTGCCAGCAGCGTAGTCGGTAGCGGGAGTTGGACTGAGCAGTTCTTC | CASSVVGSGSWTEQFF
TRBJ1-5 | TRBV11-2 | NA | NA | TGTGCCAGCAGCTTTACCGGGGAAATAGGTCAGCCCCAGCATTTT | CASSFTGEIGQPQHF
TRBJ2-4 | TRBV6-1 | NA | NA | TGTGCCAGCAGTGAACCCCAGGGCCAAACCAAAAACATTCAGTACTTC | CASSEPQGQTKNIQYF
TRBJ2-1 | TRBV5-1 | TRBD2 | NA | TGCGCCAGCAGCTTGACCATTAGCGGGAGCTCCTACAATGAGCAGTTCTTC | CASSLTISGSSYNEQFF
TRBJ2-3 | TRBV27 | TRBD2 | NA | TGTGCCAGCAGGGGACTAGCGGACACAGATACGCAGTATTTT | CASRGLADTDTQYF
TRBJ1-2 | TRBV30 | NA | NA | TGTGCCTGGAGTGTTGTGGGGGCCCGGCATAACTATGGCTACACCTTC | CAWSVVGARHNYGYTF
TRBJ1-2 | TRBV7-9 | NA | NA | TGTGCCAGCAGCCTCCAGACAACCGGAGGAAATGGCTACACCTTC | CASSLQTTGGNGYTF
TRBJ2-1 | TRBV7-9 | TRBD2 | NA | TGTGCCAGCAGCTCAACCTGGGGGACTAGCGTTGCTGAGCAGTTCTTC | CASSSTWGTSVAEQFF
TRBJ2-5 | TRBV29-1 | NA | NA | TGCAGCGTTGTCCCCCAATTGCTTGAGACCCAGTACTTC | CSVVPQLLETQYF
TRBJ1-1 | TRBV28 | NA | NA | TGTGCCAGCAGTTTACCCTCCGGATACACTGAAGCTTTCTTT | CASSLPSGYTEAFF
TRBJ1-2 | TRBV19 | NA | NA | TGTGCCAGTAGTATCTCCCTGACAAGTGACTACACCTTC | CASSISLTSDYTF
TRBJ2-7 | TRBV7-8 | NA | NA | TGTGCCAGCAGCGACGTGATGAGCGAGCAGTACTTC | CASSDVMSEQYF
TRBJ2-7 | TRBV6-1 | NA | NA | TGTGCCAGCAGGGGCAGAAGCTACGAGCAGTACTTC | CASRGRSYEQYF
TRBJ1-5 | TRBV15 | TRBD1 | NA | TGTGCCACCAGCACGTCCACGGGACAGGGGGTGGGTCAGCCCCAGCATTTT | CATSTSTGQGVGQPQHF
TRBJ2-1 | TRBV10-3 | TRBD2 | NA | TGTGCCATCAGTGAGCTAGCGGGAGACGACAATGAGCAGTTCTTC | CAISELAGDDNEQFF
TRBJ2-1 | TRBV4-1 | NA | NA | TGCGCCAGCAGCCAAGCCAGCGTAACCTACAATGAGCAGTTCTTC | CASSQASVTYNEQFF